One and the same sample provided the 9 T cell receptor beta chains below, sequenced in a study of T cells after yellow fever vaccination. TCRdb used MiXCR to reprocess the 5' RACE reads, holding one entry per CDR3 protein. The sample yields 450,000 to 600,000 distinct CDR3 sequences, about a sixth seen once. The sample here was PBMCs, taken about 5 days after the first yellow fever vaccination. Source of these receptors: a man aged 18-30 years who received the YFV17D yellow fever vaccine.

A few counts support this clonotype. DNA for the CDR3: TGTGCCAGCAGCTCCTTTTCTAGAGACACCGGGGAGCTGTTTTTT. This sequence encodes CASSSFSRDTGELFF. V is TRBV7-9 and J is TRBJ2-2; D gene ambiguous. CDR1 is SEHNR, CDR2 FQNEAQ, per germline (reference sequence). Trimming took 4 bases from V and 3 from J, leaving 12 bases between them. CDR3 length: 15 residues.

The J gene is TRBJ1-1, the V gene TRBV5-4, with 7 bases identical to TRBD1. The CDR3 spans 13 residues. V lost 6 bases and J lost 6; bases outside the gene matches: 8. Germline lookup yields CDR1 SGHNT and CDR2 YYREEE (reference sequence). The CDR3 region is CASTPDRESEAFF. In DNA, the CDR3 is TGTGCCAGCACACCCGACAGGGAATCTGAAGCTTTCTTT. Combining the CDR3 with reference TRBV5-4 and TRBJ1-1 gives the whole variable domain ETGVTQSPTHLIKTRGQQVTLRCSSQSGHNTVSWYQQALGQGPQFIFQYYREEENGRGNFPPRFSGLQFPNYSSELNVNALELDDSALYLCASTPDRESEAFFGQGTRLTVV.

This clonotype was counted many times. V gene TRBV7-2 combines with J gene TRBJ2-7; D may correspond to TRBD1 or TRBD2 (5 bases each). Germline-derived CDR1 and CDR2 are SGHTA and FQGNSA. The CDR3 consists of 13 residues. V shed 2 bases and J shed 6 bases, with 11 bases lying between them. This CDR3 reads CASSLRRGGEQYV. The DNA for the CDR3 is TGTGCCAGCAGCTTACGTCGTGGGGGCGAGCAGTACGTC.

In its sample, this clonotype was seen a few times. The gene calls are TRBV12-3 or TRBV12-4 and TRBJ2-2; 8 bases match TRBD2. V was clipped by 5 bases and J by 4 bases; unmatched bases: 9. CDR3 size: 16 residues. The CDR3 region has the DNA TGTGCCAGCAGTCCCTACGGGGGGGCTGGCACCGGGGAGCTGTTTTTT. Translation gives CASSPYGGAGTGELFF.

This clonotype was seen a handful of times. The chain employs TRBV5-1 and TRBJ1-2; D not resolved. V lost 6 bases and J 4 bases, leaving 13 bases between the germline ends. The CDR3 spans 13 residues. CDR1 and CDR2 from the germline V gene are SGHRS and YFSETQ. The CDR3 spells CASTSPPFYGYTF. The CDR3 nucleotides read TGCGCCAGCACCAGTCCGCCCTTCTATGGCTACACCTTC.

The chain employs TRBV27 and TRBJ2-7; 9 bases fit TRBD1. The junction had 7 bases not matched to a gene; V was cut back by 8 bases and J by 5 bases. This CDR3 region has 13 residues. CDR1 is MNHEY, CDR2 SMNVEV, per germline (reference sequence). CDR3 loop: CASARDRVHEQYV. In DNA form, the CDR3 reads TGTGCCAGCGCCCGGGACAGGGTCCACGAGCAGTACGTC.

DNA of the CDR3: TGCGCCAGCAGCCAAGTTTCAGACAATCAGCCCCAGCATTTT. Residues: CASSQVSDNQPQHF. The chain couples TRBV4-1 to TRBJ1-5; D unclear. This CDR3 has 14 amino acids. The germline gives CDR1 MGHRA, CDR2 YSYEKL. V was trimmed by 1 base and J by 3 bases, leaving 7 bases between them.

This clonotype has more than one count but fewer than ten. This chain connects TRBV20-1 to TRBJ1-1; 8 bases align to TRBD1. The CDR3 contains 12 residues. V shed 5 bases, J shed 7 bases, and the junction held 6 bases outside the gene matches. From germline, CDR1 is DFQATT and CDR2 SNEGSKA (reference sequence). CDR3 protein: CSARTGLDEAFF. The DNA of the CDR3 is TGCAGTGCTCGGACAGGGTTAGATGAAGCTTTCTTT.

The chain uses TRBV10-3 and TRBJ2-5; 14 nucleotides line up with TRBD2. Germline CDR1 ENHRY, CDR2 SYGVKD. V shed 6 bases, J shed 3 bases, and the junction held 3 bases outside the gene matches. This CDR3 has 15 amino acids. CDR3 residues: CAIRRTSGGKETQYF. CDR3 DNA sequence: TGTGCCATCAGGCGGACTAGCGGGGGGAAAGAGACCCAGTACTTC.